The clone carrying this TCR delta chain has just a few counts. Its antigen remains unknown. The protein TCRdb lists belongs to a much larger clone and differs from this DNA's translation at residue 17, which points to a read error; the protein shown is made from the DNA. This entry comes from a study of γδ T cells in repeated Plasmodium falciparum infection. The overall study: Timepoints: baseline, immediately before selected infections, and 21 days after every infection. Study-wide results and caveats: In Vdelta2-negative, largely Vdelta1+, gammadelta repertoires, repeated controlled infections appeared to drive clonal selection waves. Compared with Australian children, Malian Vdelta2-negative repertoires seemed more clonal, less diverse, less shared.

TCRdb reanalysed the multiplex PCR reads with CATT. The sample records some 51,000 delta-chain clones, roughly 1.9% being singletons. Germline V gives CDR1 TSWWSYY, CDR2 QGS. The CDR3 is 20 residues long. Flow sorting of PBMC yielded separate Vgamma9/Vdelta2+ and Vdelta2-negative gammadelta T cell populations for bulk repertoire analysis. This TCR came from a pool of human donors (malaria-infected and uninfected, not separated). The sample was gamma-delta T cells from blood. The V gene is TRDV1, the J gene TRDJ1; tentative D call: TRDD3 (6 bases). The CDR3 coding sequence is TGTGCTCTTGGGGAACTTATATGGACAGACGGGGACTGGGACACCGATAGACTCATCTTT. Residues: CALGELIWTDGDWDTDRLIF.